The next 29 T cell receptor beta chains were all read from a single sample in a study of T-cell reconstitution after alpha-beta-depleted transplantation in children. TCRbeta library preparation incorporated unique molecular identifiers. In TCRdb, the PCR reads were re-called with MiXCR into one record per CDR3 protein. The table includes some 80,000 distinct CDR3 sequences, less than 20% detected once. This sample comprised PBMCs, mostly from graft donor cells, obtained 360 days after TCRalphabeta/CD19-depleted stem cell transplant. The receptors shown here come from a male patient aged 2 to 10 who had a stem cell transplant for acute lymphoblastic leukemia, so the T cells may come from the graft donor.

This clonotype turned up a few times. This CDR3 reads CASSLGGTGPYEQYF. Written as DNA, the CDR3 is TGCGCCAGCAGCTTAGGAGGGACAGGGCCCTACGAGCAGTACTTC. The gene calls are TRBV5-1 and TRBJ2-7; 9 positions agree with TRBD1. Germline CDR1 SGHRS, CDR2 YFSETQ. The CDR3 has 15 amino acids. J lost 2 bases, V lost 2 bases, and 5 bases had no gene match.

This clonotype was found many times. The J gene is TRBJ2-5, the V gene TRBV6-2 or TRBV6-3, with D unclear. V lost 7 bases, J lost 2 bases, and 14 bases lay in between. CDR1 is MNHEY and CDR2 is SVGEGT in the germline V gene. The CDR3 is made up of 14 amino acids. CDR3 protein: CASMTPIGQETQYF. The CDR3 DNA reads as TGTGCCAGCATGACCCCGATTGGACAAGAGACCCAGTACTTC.

This clonotype was recorded at least ten times. The chain has TRBV10-3 and TRBJ1-6; D ambiguous. CDR3 length: 13 amino acids. Trimming removed 8 bases from V and 6 bases from J, with 11 bases in between. The germline V gene encodes CDR1 ENHRY and CDR2 SYGVKD. CDR3: CAIHGQLNSPLHF. In nucleotides, the CDR3 is TGTGCCATCCACGGGCAGCTTAATTCACCCCTCCACTTT.

This clonotype came up a few times. The chain employs TRBV12-3 or TRBV12-4 and TRBJ2-3, with TRBD2 identical over 9 bases. Germline trimming cut 7 bases from V and 2 bases from J; bases unmatched to any gene: 10. The CDR3 length is 16 residues. The CDR3 DNA follows: TGTGCCAGCAAGGCTAGCGGGACCCGATCCACAGATACGCAGTATTTT. The encoded protein is CASKASGTRSTDTQYF.

This clonotype was seen only a few times. The genes are TRBV4-2 and TRBJ2-7; a possible D gene is TRBD2 (6 bases). Trimming shortened V by 6 bases and J by 4 bases, and 19 bases separated the two germline ends. Germline CDR1 LGHNA, CDR2 YNFKEQ. The CDR3 runs to 15 residues. The CDR3 here is CASSKHTSLGYEQYF. The CDR3 DNA reads as TGTGCCAGCAGTAAGCATACTAGCTTGGGGTACGAGCAGTACTTC.

This clonotype was detected many times. The rearrangement links TRBV14 to TRBJ2-1, with 10 positions matching TRBD2. Germline CDR1 reads SGHDN; CDR2 reads FVKESK. V lost 0 bases to trimming and J lost 7 bases; unmatched junction nucleotides: 3. This CDR3 has 15 amino acids. This chain's CDR3 is CASSQELAGRNEQFF. In DNA form, the CDR3 reads TGTGCCAGCAGCCAAGAACTAGCGGGAAGGAATGAGCAGTTCTTC.

The gene calls are TRBV3-1 and TRBJ2-1, with a tentative D call TRBD2 (5 bases). The CDR3 is made up of 14 amino acids. CDR1 and CDR2 (germline): LGHDT, YNNKEL (reference sequence). V was shortened by 3 bases and J by 10 bases, with 16 bases between the two germline ends. The chain's CDR3 is CASSHRRSSGEQFF. DNA for the CDR3: TGTGCCAGCAGCCATCGAAGATCCTCGGGAGAGCAGTTCTTC.

In its sample, this clonotype was seen a few times. The CDR3 here is CASSQDFGVLLAGGHTQYF. The CDR3 DNA sequence: TGCGCCAGCAGCCAAGATTTCGGGGTGTTACTAGCGGGAGGACATACGCAGTATTTT. The V and J genes are TRBV4-1 and TRBJ2-3; 12 positions agree with TRBD2. Trimming cost V 0 bases and J 7 bases; bases outside gene matches: 14. Germline V gene lookup returns CDR1 MGHRA and CDR2 YSYEKL. CDR3 size: 19 residues.

V usage is TRBV28 and J usage is TRBJ1-2, with D possibly being TRBD1 (5 bases). The CDR3 covers 14 residues. Germline CDR1 is MDHEN and CDR2 is SYDVKM. V was clipped by 4 bases and J by 8 bases, with 17 bases between them. CDR3: CASSSVQGLRGYTF. CDR3 nucleotides: TGTGCCAGCAGTTCGGTGCAGGGTTTGAGGGGCTACACCTTC.

CDR3 in amino acids: CASSWAGWGNSPLHF. The CDR3 region has the DNA TGTGCCAGCAGTTGGGCAGGGTGGGGTAATTCACCCCTCCACTTT. The J gene is TRBJ1-6, the V gene TRBV27, with D possibly matching TRBD1 (5 bases). Trimming left V 4 bases short and J 6 bases short, with 13 bases between. The germline CDR1 and CDR2 sequences are MNHEY and SMNVEV (reference sequence). This CDR3 region has 15 residues.

V usage is TRBV4-2 and J usage is TRBJ2-3; D gene unclear. Germline V gene lookup returns CDR1 LGHNA and CDR2 YNFKEQ. V dropped 2 bases and J dropped 0 bases, with 12 bases sitting between them. The CDR3 runs to 16 residues. CDR3 protein: CASSQRPATSTDTQYF. CDR3 nucleotides: TGTGCCAGCAGCCAAAGACCCGCGACTAGCACAGATACGCAGTATTTT.

This clonotype has only a few counts. The gene calls are TRBV11-3 and TRBJ2-7; D is uncertain. The germline gives CDR1 SGHNT, CDR2 YENEEA. The CDR3 length is 14 residues. V lost 0 bases and J lost 0, with 6 bases in between. The CDR3 nucleotides are TGTGCCAGCAGCTTAGACGGCTTCTCCTACGAGCAGTACTTC. Its translation is CASSLDGFSYEQYF.

J is TRBJ1-1 and V is TRBV6-1; the match to TRBD1 covers 8 bases. Germline CDR1 reads MNHNS; CDR2 reads SASEGT. J was trimmed by 4 bases and V by 6 bases; bases with no gene match: 13. CDR3 length: 16 residues. The CDR3 is CASRPRQGSWATEAFF. CDR3 sequence (DNA): TGTGCCAGCAGGCCTCGACAGGGGTCGTGGGCCACTGAAGCTTTCTTT.

Only a few counts were recorded for this clonotype. Here the CDR3 reads CASSLAAGAYEQYF. DNA of the CDR3: TGCGCCAGCAGCTTGGCCGCAGGGGCCTACGAGCAGTACTTC. V usage is TRBV5-1 and J usage is TRBJ2-7; perhaps TRBD1 as D (6 bases). Per germline, CDR1 SGHRS and CDR2 YFSETQ. The CDR3 extends over 14 amino acids. V lost 0 bases and J lost 2, with 9 bases in between.

This clonotype was seen repeatedly, ten times or more. This chain connects TRBV12-3 or TRBV12-4 to TRBJ2-1; D unclear. This CDR3 comprises 10 residues. Trimming removed 5 bases from V and 5 bases from J, with 1 base in between. CDR3 amino acids: CASSHNEQFF. The DNA of the CDR3 is TGTGCCAGCAGTCACAATGAGCAGTTCTTC.

In its sample, this clonotype was seen a few times. The J gene is TRBJ2-3, the V gene TRBV11-2, with 7 nucleotides matching TRBD2. This CDR3 is 19 amino acids long. Germline V gives CDR1 SGHAT, CDR2 FQNNGV. V shed 2 bases, J shed 0 bases, and the junction held 14 bases outside the gene matches. The DNA of the CDR3 is TGTGCCAGCAGCTTAATCCCGCCCTGGACTAGGCATAGCACAGATACGCAGTATTTT. Translating gives CASSLIPPWTRHSTDTQYF.

This clonotype was seen more than once but under ten times. This chain connects TRBV10-3 to TRBJ2-1; 9 bases agree with TRBD2. Unmatched junction bases numbered 12, after V lost 3 bases and J lost 9 bases. This CDR3 is 16 amino acids long. Per the germline V gene, CDR1 is ENHRY and CDR2 is SYGVKD. The CDR3 sequence: CAISDLYAGGPTEQFF. The CDR3 DNA reads TGTGCCATCAGTGACCTCTACGCGGGAGGGCCCACTGAGCAGTTCTTC.

The rearrangement links TRBV5-1 to TRBJ2-5; D ambiguous. Germline values: CDR1 SGHRS, CDR2 YFSETQ. The CDR3 contains 12 residues. V was cut by 5 bases and J by 5 bases, with 10 bases left in between. The CDR3 protein is CASSPDLETQYF. CDR3 nucleotide sequence: TGCGCCAGCAGTCCCGACCTCGAGACCCAGTACTTC.

This clonotype was found a few times. The CDR3 sequence: CASSLQWWRVGRLTEAFF. DNA for the CDR3: TGTGCCAGCAGTTTACAGTGGTGGAGGGTGGGGAGGTTGACTGAAGCTTTCTTT. This chain uses TRBV28 with TRBJ1-1; unclear D gene. This CDR3 is 18 amino acids long. Germline values: CDR1 MDHEN, CDR2 SYDVKM. V lost 2 bases, J lost 5 bases, and 24 bases lay in between.

The genes are TRBV5-1 and TRBJ2-3, with TRBD1 identical over 8 bases. The CDR3 sequence is 16 residues long. Germline V gene lookup returns CDR1 SGHRS and CDR2 YFSETQ. V shed 4 bases and J 0 bases; nucleotides not matched to a gene: 7. Written as DNA, the CDR3 is TGCGCCAGCAGCAACCAGGGGGCTAGGAGCACAGATACGCAGTATTTT. As protein: CASSNQGARSTDTQYF.

The J gene is TRBJ2-1, the V gene TRBV6-1, with 7 bases lining up with TRBD1. CDR1 MNHNS and CDR2 SASEGT come from the germline V gene. The CDR3 contains 15 residues. Trimming took 6 bases from V and 9 from J; bases not matched to a gene: 14. CDR3 amino acids: CASSPGTVLFIEQFF. The DNA for the CDR3 is TGTGCCAGCAGCCCCGGGACAGTTCTCTTCATTGAGCAGTTCTTC.

This clonotype has just a few counts. This rearrangement joins TRBV7-2 to TRBJ2-5; tentative D call: TRBD1 (6 bases). Trimming cost V 2 bases and J 9 bases, with 19 bases left between them. Germline V gene sequence: CDR1 SGHTA, CDR2 FQGNSA. CDR3 length: 15 residues. The CDR3 sequence is CASSLTTGPPRAQYF. The CDR3, as DNA: TGTGCCAGCAGCTTAACTACAGGGCCCCCAAGGGCCCAGTACTTC.

The V gene is TRBV5-1, the J gene TRBJ2-3; the match to TRBD2 covers 12 bases. V was clipped by 3 bases and J by 5 bases; unmatched bases: 22. This CDR3 has 21 amino acids. Germline lookup yields CDR1 SGHRS and CDR2 YFSETQ. The chain's CDR3 is CASSSPSDREPSGRAQDTQYF. The CDR3 DNA follows: TGCGCCAGCAGCTCACCCTCGGACAGGGAGCCTAGCGGGAGGGCCCAAGATACGCAGTATTTT.

This clonotype was observed many times. The V gene is TRBV4-1, the J gene TRBJ2-5; 8 bases fit TRBD2. With V trimmed by 3 bases and J by 7 bases, 10 bases remained unmatched. The CDR3 has 15 residues. CDR1 and CDR2 from the germline V gene are MGHRA and YSYEKL. The CDR3, as DNA: TGCGCCAGCAGCCACGGTCTAGCGGGCCTGGGGACCCAGTACTTC. Its translation: CASSHGLAGLGTQYF.

In this sample, this clonotype turned up many times. V is TRBV30 and J is TRBJ1-5, with 7 bases that match TRBD1. The J segment lost 6 bases and the V segment lost 0 bases, leaving 11 bases of the junction unmatched. The CDR3 runs to 16 residues. Per the germline V gene, CDR1 is GTSNPN and CDR2 is SVGIG (reference sequence). The CDR3 coding sequence is TGTGCCTGGAGTGTACAAGCAGGGGGAAGGTTTCAGCCCCAGCATTTT. Translated, it gives CAWSVQAGGRFQPQHF.

V gene TRBV20-1 combines with J gene TRBJ2-1; 14 nucleotides agree with TRBD2. CDR3 length: 15 residues. Trimming cost V 1 base and J 5 bases; bases outside gene matches: 1. CDR1 and CDR2 (germline): DFQATT, SNEGSKA (reference sequence). DNA for the CDR3: TGCAGTGCTAGAGGACTAGCGGGAGGGAACAATGAGCAGTTCTTC. Translating it yields CSARGLAGGNNEQFF.

This chain uses TRBV20-1 with TRBJ1-5, with 8 bases matching TRBD1. CDR3 length equals 12 residues. V shed 4 bases and J 11 bases; nucleotides not matched to a gene: 7. In germline, CDR1 is DFQATT, CDR2 SNEGSKA (reference sequence). This chain's CDR3 is CSANAGGRTQHF. In DNA, the CDR3 is TGCAGTGCTAACGCAGGGGGCAGGACCCAGCATTTT.

This clonotype was observed a few times. This chain links TRBV12-3 or TRBV12-4 with TRBJ2-2; 7 bases are shared with TRBD2. The CDR3 is made up of 15 amino acids. J was trimmed by 2 bases and V by 5 bases; bases with no gene match: 5. CDR3 bases: TGTGCCAGCAGTCCCAGGACTAGTAACACCGGGGAGCTGTTTTTT. This encodes CASSPRTSNTGELFF.

In this sample, this clonotype turned up a few times. This rearrangement joins TRBV30 to TRBJ1-2; the D is unclear. Germline assignment: CDR1 GTSNPN and CDR2 SVGIG (reference sequence). V lost 0 bases and J lost 7, with 6 bases in between. This CDR3 is 11 amino acids long. CDR3 sequence reads: CAWSVKAGYTF. The DNA for the CDR3 is TGTGCCTGGAGTGTAAAGGCTGGCTACACCTTC. Supplemented by reference TRBV30 and TRBJ1-2, the full variable domain reads SQTIHQWPATLVQPVGSPLSLECTVEGTSNPNLYWYRQAAGRGLQLLFYSVGIGQISSEVPQNLSASRPQDRQFILSSKKLLLSDSGFYLCAWSVKAGYTFGSGTRLTVV.